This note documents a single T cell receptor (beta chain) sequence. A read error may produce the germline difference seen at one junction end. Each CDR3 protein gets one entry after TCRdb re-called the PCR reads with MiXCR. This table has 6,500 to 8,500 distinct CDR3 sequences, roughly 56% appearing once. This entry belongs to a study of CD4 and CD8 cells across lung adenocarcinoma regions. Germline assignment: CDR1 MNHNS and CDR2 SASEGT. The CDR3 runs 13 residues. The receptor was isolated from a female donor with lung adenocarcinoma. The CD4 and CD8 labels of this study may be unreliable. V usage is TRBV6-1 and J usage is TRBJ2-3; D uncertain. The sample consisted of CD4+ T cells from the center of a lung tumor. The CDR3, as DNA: TGTGCCAGCAGGGATGAGAGCACAGATAAGCAGTATTTT. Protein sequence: CASRDESTDKQYF.